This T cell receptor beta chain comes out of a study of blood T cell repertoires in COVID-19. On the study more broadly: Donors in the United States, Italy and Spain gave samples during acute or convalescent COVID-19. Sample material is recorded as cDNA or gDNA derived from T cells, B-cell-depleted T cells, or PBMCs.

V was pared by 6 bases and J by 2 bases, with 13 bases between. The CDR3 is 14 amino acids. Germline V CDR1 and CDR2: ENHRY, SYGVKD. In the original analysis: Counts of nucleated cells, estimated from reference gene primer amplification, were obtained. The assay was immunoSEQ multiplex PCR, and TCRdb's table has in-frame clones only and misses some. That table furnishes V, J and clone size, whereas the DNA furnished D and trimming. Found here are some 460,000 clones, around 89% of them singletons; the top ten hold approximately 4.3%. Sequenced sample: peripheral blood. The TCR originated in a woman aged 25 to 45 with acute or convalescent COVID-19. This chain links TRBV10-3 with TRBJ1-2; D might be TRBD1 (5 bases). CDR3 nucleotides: TGTGCCATCAGCGGGCCCCGGGGGAACTATGGCTACACCTTC. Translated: CAISGPRGNYGYTF.